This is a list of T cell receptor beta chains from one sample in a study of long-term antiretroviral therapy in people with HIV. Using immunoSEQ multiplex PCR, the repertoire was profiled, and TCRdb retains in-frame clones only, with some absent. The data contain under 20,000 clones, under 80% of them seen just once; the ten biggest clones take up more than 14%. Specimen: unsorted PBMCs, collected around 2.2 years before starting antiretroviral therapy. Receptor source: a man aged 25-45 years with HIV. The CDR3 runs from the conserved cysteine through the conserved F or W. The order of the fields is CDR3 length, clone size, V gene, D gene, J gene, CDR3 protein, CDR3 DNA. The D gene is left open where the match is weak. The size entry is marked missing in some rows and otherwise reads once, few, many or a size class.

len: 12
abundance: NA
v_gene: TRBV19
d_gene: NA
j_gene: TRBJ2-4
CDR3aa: CASSLGGDIQYF
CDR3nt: TGTGCCAGTAGTTTAGGGGGGGACATTCAGTACTTC

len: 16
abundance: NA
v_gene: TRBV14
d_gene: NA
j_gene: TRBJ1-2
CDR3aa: CASSQREGQQFYGYTF
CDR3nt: TGTGCCAGCAGCCAAAGGGAAGGACAGCAATTCTATGGCTACACCTTC

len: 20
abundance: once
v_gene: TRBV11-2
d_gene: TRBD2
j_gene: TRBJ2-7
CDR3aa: CASSLEGIGGTSGRAYEQYF
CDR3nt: TGTGCCAGCAGCTTAGAAGGTATCGGAGGGACTAGCGGGAGGGCCTACGAGCAGTACTTC

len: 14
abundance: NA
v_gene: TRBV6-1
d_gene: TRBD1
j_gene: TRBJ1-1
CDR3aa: CATRAQGAGTEAFF
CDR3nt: TGTGCCACCAGGGCACAGGGGGCAGGTACTGAAGCTTTCTTT

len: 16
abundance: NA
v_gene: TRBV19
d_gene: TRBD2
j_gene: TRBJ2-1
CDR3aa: CASSILAGSSYNEQFF
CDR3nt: TGTGCCAGTAGTATTTTAGCGGGGAGCTCCTACAATGAGCAGTTCTTC

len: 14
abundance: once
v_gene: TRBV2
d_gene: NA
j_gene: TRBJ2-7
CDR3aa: CASSENGLTYEQYF
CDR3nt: TGTGCCAGCAGTGAAAACGGATTGACTTACGAGCAGTACTTC

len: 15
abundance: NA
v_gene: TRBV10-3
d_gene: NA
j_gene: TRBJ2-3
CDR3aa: CAIGRILRRSDTQYF
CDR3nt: TGTGCCATCGGTCGGATTCTAAGACGATCAGATACGCAGTATTTT

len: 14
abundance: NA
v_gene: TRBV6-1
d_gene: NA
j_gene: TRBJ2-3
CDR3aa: CASSEQKGSDTQYF
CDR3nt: TGTGCCAGCAGTGAACAGAAGGGTTCAGATACGCAGTATTTT

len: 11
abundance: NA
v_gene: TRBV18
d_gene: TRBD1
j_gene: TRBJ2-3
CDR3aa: CASSTGQGGHF
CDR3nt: TGTGCCAGCTCCACGGGACAGGGGGGACATTTT

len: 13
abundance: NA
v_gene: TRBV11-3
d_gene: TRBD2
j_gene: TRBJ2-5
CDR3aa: CASSLAGGETQYF
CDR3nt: TGTGCCAGCAGCTTAGCGGGAGGAGAGACCCAGTACTTC

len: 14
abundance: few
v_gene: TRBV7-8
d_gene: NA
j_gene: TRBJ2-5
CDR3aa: CASSQGGTWETQYF
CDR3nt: TGTGCCAGCAGCCAAGGCGGGACTTGGGAGACCCAGTACTTC

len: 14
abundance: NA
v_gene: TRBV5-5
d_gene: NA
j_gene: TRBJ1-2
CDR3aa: CASSLGPPTRGYTF
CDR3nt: TGTGCCAGCAGCTTGGGTCCCCCAACCAGGGGCTACACCTTC

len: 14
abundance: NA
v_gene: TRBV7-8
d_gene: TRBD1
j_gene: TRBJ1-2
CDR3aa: CASSFDREFGGYTF
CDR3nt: TGTGCCAGCAGCTTCGACAGGGAATTCGGTGGCTACACCTTC

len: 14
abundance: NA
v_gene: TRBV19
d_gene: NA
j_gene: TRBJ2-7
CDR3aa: CASTANSLSYEQYF
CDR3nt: TGTGCCAGTACCGCGAACAGCCTTTCCTACGAGCAGTACTTC

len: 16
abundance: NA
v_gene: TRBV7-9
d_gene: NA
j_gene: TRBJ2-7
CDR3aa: CASSLEGGGATYEQYF
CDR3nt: TGTGCCAGCAGCTTGGAGGGTGGTGGGGCGACCTACGAGCAGTACTTC

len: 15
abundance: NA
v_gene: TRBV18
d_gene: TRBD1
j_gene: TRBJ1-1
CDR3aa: CASSPPWTGNTEAFF
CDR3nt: TGTGCCAGCTCACCACCTTGGACAGGGAACACTGAAGCTTTCTTT

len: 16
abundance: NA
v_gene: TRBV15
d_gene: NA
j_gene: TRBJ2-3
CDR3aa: CATSTLDSISTDTQYF
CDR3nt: TGTGCCACCAGCACCCTGGACAGTATAAGCACAGATACGCAGTATTTT

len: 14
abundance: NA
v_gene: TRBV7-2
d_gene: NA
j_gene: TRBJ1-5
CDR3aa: CASSLDRGNQPQHF
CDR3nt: TGTGCCAGCAGCTTAGATCGGGGCAATCAGCCCCAGCATTTT

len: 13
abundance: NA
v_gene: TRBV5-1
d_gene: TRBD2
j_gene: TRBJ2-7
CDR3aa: CASREDSSYEQYF
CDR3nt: TGCGCCAGTCGGGAGGACTCCTCCTACGAGCAGTACTTC

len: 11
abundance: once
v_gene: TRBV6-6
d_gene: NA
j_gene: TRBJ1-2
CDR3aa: CASWGNYGYTF
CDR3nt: TGTGCCAGCTGGGGAAACTATGGCTACACCTTC

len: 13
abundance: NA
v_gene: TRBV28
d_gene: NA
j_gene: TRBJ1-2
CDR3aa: CASSLSGAGGYTF
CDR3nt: TGTGCCAGCAGTTTATCAGGGGCGGGAGGCTACACCTTC

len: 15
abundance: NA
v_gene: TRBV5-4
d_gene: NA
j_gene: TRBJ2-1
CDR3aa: CASSLEGGRSKEQFF
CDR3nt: TGTGCCAGCAGCTTGGAGGGGGGTAGGTCCAAGGAGCAGTTCTTC

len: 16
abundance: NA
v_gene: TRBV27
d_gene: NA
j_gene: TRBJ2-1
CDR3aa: CASSITPTSSYNEQFF
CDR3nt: TGTGCCAGCAGTATAACCCCGACTAGCTCCTACAATGAGCAGTTCTTC

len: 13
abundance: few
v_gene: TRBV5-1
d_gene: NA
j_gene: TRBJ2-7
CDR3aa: CASSFSSIAEQYF
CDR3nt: TGCGCCAGCAGCTTTTCTTCCATTGCCGAGCAGTACTTC

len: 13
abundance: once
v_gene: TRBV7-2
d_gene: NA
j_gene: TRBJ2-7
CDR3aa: CASSLDSAGEQYF
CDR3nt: TGTGCCAGCAGCTTAGATTCGGCGGGGGAGCAGTACTTC

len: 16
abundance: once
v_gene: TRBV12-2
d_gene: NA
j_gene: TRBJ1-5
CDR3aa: CASRFRDGKSNQPQHF
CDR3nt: TGTGCAAGTCGCTTTAGGGACGGAAAGTCCAATCAGCCCCAGCATTTT

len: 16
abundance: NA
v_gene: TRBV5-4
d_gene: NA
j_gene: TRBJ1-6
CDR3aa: CASSLGGVAYNSPLHF
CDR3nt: TGTGCCAGCAGCTTAGGAGGGGTGGCCTATAATTCACCCCTCCACTTT

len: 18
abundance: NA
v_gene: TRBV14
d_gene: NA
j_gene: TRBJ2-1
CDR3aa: CASSQERGGPDPYNEQFF
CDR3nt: TGTGCCAGCAGCCAAGAAAGAGGAGGACCTGACCCTTACAATGAGCAGTTCTTC

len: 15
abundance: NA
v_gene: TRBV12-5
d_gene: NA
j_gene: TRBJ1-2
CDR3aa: CASGAPTTGSYGYTF
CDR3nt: TGTGCTAGTGGCGCACCGACGACGGGCAGCTATGGCTACACCTTC

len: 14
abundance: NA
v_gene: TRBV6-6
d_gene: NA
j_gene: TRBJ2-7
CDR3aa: CASSPFGQSYEQYF
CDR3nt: TGTGCCAGCAGTCCATTTGGACAGAGCTACGAGCAGTACTTC

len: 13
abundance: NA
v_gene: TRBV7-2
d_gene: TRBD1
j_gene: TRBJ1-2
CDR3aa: CASSPDRGYGYTF
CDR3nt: TGTGCCAGCAGCCCCGACAGGGGCTATGGCTACACCTTC

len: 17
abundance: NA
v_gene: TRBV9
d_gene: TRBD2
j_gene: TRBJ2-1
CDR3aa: CASSESLSGGVYNEQFF
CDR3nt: TGTGCCAGCAGCGAGTCCTTAAGCGGGGGGGTCTACAATGAGCAGTTCTTC

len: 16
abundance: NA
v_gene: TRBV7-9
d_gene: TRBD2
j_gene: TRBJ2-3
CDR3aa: CASSQSGGWDTDTQYF
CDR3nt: TGTGCCAGCAGCCAGTCGGGGGGATGGGACACAGATACGCAGTATTTT

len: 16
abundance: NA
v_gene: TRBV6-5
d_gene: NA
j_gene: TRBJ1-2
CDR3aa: CASSYHGQQENYGYTF
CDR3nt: TGTGCCAGCAGTTACCATGGACAGCAAGAGAACTATGGCTACACCTTC

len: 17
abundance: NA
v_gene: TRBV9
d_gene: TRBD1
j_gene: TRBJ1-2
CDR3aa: CASSVDPKRTGGFGYTF
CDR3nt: TGTGCCAGCAGCGTAGACCCTAAAAGGACAGGGGGCTTTGGCTACACCTTC

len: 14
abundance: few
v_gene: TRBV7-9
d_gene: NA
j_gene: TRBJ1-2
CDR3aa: CASSGPYANYGYTF
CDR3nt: TGTGCCAGCAGCGGGCCATATGCTAACTATGGCTACACCTTC

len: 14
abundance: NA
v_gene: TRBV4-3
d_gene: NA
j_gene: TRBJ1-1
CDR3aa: CASSQDRGSTEAFF
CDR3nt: TGCGCCAGCAGCCAAGATAGAGGGTCCACTGAAGCTTTCTTT

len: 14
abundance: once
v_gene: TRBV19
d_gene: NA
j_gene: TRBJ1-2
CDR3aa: CASSPDRSNYGYTF
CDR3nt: TGTGCCAGTAGTCCGGACAGATCTAACTATGGCTACACCTTC

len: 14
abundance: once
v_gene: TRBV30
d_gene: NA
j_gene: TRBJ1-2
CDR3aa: CAWSVVPGGTGYTF
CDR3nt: TGTGCCTGGAGTGTAGTGCCGGGGGGGACGGGCTACACCTTC

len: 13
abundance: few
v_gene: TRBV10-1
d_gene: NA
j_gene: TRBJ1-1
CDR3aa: CASSGDGNTEAFF
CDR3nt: TGCGCCAGCAGTGGCGACGGCAACACTGAAGCTTTCTTT

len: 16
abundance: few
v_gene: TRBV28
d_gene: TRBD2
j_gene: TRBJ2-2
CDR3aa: CASSLPASGAAGELFF
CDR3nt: TGTGCCAGCAGTTTACCGGCTAGCGGGGCGGCTGGGGAGCTGTTTTTT

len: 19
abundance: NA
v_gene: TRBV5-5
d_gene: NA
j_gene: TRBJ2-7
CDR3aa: CASSLGPLGGGRLYYEQYF
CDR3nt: TGTGCCAGCAGCTTGGGGCCCCTGGGCGGCGGGCGATTATACTACGAGCAGTACTTC

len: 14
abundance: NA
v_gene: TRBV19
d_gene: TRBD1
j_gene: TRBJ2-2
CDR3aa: CASSRTGFTGELFF
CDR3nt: TGTGCCAGTAGTAGGACAGGGTTTACCGGGGAGCTGTTTTTT

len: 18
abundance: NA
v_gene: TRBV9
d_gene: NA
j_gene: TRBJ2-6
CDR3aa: CASSPPGQGDSGANVLTF
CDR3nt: TGTGCCAGCAGCCCACCAGGACAAGGAGATTCTGGGGCCAACGTCCTGACTTTC

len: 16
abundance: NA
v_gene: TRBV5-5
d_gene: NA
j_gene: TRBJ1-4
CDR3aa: CASSLQDPATNEKLFF
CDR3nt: TGTGCCAGCAGCTTACAGGACCCAGCAACTAATGAAAAACTGTTTTTT

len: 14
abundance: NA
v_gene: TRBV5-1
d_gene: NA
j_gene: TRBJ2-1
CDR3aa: CASSLEIPYNEQFF
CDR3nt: TGCGCCAGCAGCTTGGAAATTCCCTACAATGAGCAGTTCTTC

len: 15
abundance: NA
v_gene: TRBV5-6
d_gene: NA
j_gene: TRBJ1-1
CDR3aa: CASRPFGEANTEAFF
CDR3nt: TGTGCCAGCAGACCTTTTGGCGAGGCGAACACTGAAGCTTTCTTT

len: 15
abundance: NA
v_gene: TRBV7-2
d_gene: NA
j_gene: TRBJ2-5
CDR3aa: CASSLNQQGLETQYF
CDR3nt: TGTGCCAGCAGCTTAAATCAGCAGGGCTTGGAGACCCAGTACTTC

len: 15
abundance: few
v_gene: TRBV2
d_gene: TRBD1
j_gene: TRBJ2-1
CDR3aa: CASRATGGSYNEQFF
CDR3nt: TGTGCCAGCAGAGCGACAGGGGGCTCCTACAATGAGCAGTTCTTC

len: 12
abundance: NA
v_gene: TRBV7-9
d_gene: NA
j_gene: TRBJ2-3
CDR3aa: CASSLVVDTQYF
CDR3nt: TGTGCCAGCAGCTTAGTCGTAGATACGCAGTATTTT

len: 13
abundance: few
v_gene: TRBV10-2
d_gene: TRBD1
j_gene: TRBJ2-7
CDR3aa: CASKDRGKYEQYF
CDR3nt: TGCGCCAGCAAGGACAGGGGTAAATACGAGCAGTACTTC